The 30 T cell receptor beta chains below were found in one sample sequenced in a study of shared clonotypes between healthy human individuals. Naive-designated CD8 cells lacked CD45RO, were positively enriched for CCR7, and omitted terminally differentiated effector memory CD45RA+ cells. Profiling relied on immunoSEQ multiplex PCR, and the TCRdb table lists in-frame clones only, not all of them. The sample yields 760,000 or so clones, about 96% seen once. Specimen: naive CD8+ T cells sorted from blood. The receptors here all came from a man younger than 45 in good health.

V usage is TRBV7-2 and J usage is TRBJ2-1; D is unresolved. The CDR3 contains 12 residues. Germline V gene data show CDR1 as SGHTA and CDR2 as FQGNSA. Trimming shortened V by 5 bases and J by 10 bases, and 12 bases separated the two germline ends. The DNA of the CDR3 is TGTGCCAGCAGCATCTCCACCGGAGAGCAGTTCTTC. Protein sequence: CASSISTGEQFF.

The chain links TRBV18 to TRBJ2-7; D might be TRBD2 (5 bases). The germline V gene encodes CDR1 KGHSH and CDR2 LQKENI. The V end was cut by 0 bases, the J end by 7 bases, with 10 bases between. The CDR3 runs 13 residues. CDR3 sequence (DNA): TGTGCCAGCTCACCACCAGCTAGCCGGGAGCAGTACTTC. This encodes CASSPPASREQYF.

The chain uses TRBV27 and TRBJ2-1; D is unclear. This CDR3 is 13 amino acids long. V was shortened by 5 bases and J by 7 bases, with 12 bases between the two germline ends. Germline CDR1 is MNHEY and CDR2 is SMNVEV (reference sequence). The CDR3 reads CASSPWGRNEQFF. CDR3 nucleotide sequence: TGTGCCAGCAGTCCATGGGGAAGGAATGAGCAGTTCTTC.

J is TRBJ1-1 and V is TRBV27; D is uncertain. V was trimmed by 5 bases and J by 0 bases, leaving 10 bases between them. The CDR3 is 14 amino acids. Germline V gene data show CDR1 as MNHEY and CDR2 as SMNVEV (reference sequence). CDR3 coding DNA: TGTGCCAGCAGTACGACAAGTATGAACACTGAAGCTTTCTTT. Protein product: CASSTTSMNTEAFF.

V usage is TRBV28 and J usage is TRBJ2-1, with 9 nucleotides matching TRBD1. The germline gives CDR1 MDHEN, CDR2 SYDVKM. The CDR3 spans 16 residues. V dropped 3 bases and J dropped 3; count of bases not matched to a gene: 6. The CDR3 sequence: CASSLVQGAIYNEQFF. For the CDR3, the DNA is TGTGCCAGCAGTTTGGTACAGGGGGCAATCTACAATGAGCAGTTCTTC.

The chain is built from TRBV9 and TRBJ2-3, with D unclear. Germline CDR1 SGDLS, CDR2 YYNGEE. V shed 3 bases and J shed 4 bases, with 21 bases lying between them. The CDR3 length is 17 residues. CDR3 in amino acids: CASSEGSVTTGADTQYF. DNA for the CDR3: TGTGCCAGCAGCGAGGGTAGTGTCACCACCGGTGCAGATACGCAGTATTTT.

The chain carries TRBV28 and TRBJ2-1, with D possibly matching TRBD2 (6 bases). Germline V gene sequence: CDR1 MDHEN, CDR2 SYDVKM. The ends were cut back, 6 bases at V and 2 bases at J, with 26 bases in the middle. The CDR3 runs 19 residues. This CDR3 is CASRLIPRLAEITYNEQFF. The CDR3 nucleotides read TGTGCCAGCAGATTAATCCCAAGGTTAGCGGAGATTACCTACAATGAGCAGTTCTTC.

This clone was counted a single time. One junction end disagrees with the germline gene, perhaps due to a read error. The CDR3 nucleotides read TGTGCTAGCAGCTTAGGGCAGGGGCTCTCCTACGAGCAGTACTTC. Amino acid sequence: CASSLGQGLSYEQYF. This chain links TRBV7-7 with TRBJ2-7; TRBD1 is a possible D gene (6 bases). The CDR3 runs 15 residues. Per the germline V gene, CDR1 is SSHAT and CDR2 is FNYEAQ (reference sequence).

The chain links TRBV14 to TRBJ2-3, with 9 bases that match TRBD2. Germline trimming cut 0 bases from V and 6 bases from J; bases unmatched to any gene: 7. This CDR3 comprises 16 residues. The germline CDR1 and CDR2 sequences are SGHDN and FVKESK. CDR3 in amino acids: CASSQDAAGGSDTQYF. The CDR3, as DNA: TGTGCCAGCAGCCAAGATGCGGCGGGAGGGTCGGATACGCAGTATTTT.

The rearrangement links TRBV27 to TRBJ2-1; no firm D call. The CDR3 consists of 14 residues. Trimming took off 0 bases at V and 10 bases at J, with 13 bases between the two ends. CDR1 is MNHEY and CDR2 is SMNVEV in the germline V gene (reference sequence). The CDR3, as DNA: TGTGCCAGCAGTTTATCGGAAACAGAGAACGAGCAGTTCTTC. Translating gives CASSLSETENEQFF.

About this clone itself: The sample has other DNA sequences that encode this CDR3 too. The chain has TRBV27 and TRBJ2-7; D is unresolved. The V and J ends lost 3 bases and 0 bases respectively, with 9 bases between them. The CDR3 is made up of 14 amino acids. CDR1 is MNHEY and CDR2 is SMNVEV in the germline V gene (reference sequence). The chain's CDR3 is CASSLFWGSYEQYF. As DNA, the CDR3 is TGTGCCAGCAGTTTGTTTTGGGGCTCCTACGAGCAGTACTTC.

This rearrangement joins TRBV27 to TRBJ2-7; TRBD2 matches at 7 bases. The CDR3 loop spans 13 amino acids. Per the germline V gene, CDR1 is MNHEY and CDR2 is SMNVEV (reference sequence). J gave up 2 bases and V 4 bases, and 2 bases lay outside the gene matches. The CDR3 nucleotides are TGTGCCAGCAGTTCGCTAGCGGCCTACGAGCAGTACTTC. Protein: CASSSLAAYEQYF.

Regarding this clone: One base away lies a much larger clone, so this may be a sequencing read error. The CDR3 nucleotides read TGTGTCAGCAGTGACCTAGGACAGGGAAGGTCCTACAATGAGCAGTTCTTC. Amino acid sequence: CVSSDLGQGRSYNEQFF. This chain connects TRBV25-1 to TRBJ2-1, with TRBD1 matching over 8 bases. The CDR3 has 17 residues. Germline V gene data show CDR1 as MGHDK and CDR2 as SYGVNS.

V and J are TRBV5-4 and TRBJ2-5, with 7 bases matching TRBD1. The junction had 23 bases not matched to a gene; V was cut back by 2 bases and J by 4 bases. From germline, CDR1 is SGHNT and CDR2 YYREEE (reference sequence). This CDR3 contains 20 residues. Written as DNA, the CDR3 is TGTGCCAGCAGCTTTGGAATAGGACAGGAGGACCGCAGGAAGGTAGAGACCCAGTACTTC. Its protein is CASSFGIGQEDRRKVETQYF.

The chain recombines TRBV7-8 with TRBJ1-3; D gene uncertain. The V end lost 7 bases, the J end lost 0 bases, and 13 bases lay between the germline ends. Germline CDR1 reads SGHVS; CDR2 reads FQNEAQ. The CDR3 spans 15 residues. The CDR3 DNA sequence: TGTGCCAGCACCGAAGGGTCTCACTCTGGAAACACCATATATTTT. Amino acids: CASTEGSHSGNTIYF.

CDR3 sequence (DNA): TGTGCCAGCAGTCACGGACTAGAGCAGTACTTC. This codes for CASSHGLEQYF. V gene TRBV28 combines with J gene TRBJ2-7; a weak D match, TRBD2 (6 bases). Germline CDR1 is MDHEN and CDR2 is SYDVKM. The V gene lost 5 bases and the J gene lost 7 bases, with 9 bases spanning the gap. This CDR3 is 11 amino acids long.

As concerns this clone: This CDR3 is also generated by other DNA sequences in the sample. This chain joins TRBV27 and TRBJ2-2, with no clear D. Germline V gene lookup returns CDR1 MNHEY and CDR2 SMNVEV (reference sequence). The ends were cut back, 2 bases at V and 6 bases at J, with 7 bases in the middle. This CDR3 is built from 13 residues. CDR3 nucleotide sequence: TGTGCCAGCAGTTTACCCAGACCCGGGGAGCTGTTTTTT. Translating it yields CASSLPRPGELFF.

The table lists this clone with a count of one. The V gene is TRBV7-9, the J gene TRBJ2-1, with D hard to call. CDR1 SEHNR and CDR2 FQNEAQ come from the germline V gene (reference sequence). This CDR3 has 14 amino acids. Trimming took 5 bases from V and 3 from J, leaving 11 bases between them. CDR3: CASSPTTDYNEQFF. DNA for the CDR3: TGTGCCAGCAGCCCCACAACGGACTACAATGAGCAGTTCTTC. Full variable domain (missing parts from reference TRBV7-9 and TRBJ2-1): DTGVSQNPRHKITKRGQNVTFRCDPISEHNRLYWYRQTLGQGPEFLTYFQNEAQLEKSRLLSDRFSAERPKGSFSTLEIQRTEQGDSAMYLCASSPTTDYNEQFFGPGTRLTVL.

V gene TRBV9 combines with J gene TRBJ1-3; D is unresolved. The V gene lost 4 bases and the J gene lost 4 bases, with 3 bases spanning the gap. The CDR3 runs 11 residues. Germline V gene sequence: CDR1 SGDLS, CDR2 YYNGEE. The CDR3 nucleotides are TGTGCCAGCAGCCCCGGAAACACCATATATTTT. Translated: CASSPGNTIYF.

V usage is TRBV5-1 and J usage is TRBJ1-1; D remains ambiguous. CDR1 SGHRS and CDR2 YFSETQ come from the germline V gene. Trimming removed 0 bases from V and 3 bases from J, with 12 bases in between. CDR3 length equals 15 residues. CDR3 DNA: TGCGCCAGCAGCTTGGAGTTGGGAGGGTACACTGAAGCTTTCTTT. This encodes CASSLELGGYTEAFF.

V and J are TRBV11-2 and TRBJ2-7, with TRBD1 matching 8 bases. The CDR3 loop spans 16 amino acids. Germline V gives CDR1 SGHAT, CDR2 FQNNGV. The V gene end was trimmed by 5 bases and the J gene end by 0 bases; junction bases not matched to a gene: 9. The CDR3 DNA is TGTGCCAGCAGCGGACCAGACAGGGGTGCCTCCTACGAGCAGTACTTC. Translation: CASSGPDRGASYEQYF.

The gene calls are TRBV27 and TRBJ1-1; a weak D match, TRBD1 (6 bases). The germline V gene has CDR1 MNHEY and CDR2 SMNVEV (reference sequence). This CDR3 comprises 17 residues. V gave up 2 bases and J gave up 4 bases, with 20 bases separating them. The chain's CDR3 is CASSLNPWGAVGTEAFF. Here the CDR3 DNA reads TGTGCCAGCAGTTTAAACCCGTGGGGGGCCGTGGGCACTGAAGCTTTCTTT.

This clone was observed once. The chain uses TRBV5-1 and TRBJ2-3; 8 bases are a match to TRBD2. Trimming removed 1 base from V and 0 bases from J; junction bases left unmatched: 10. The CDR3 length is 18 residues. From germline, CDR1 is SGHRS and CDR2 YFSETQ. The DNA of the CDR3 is TGCGCCAGCAGCTTGTCTTTAGCGGGGACTTCTAGCACAGATACGCAGTATTTT. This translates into CASSLSLAGTSSTDTQYF.

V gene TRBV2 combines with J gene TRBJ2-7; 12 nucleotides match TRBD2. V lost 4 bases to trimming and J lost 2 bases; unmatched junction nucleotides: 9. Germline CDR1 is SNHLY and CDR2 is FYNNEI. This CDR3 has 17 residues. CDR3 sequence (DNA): TGTGCCAGCAGTGTAGGGACTAGCGGGTATAACACCTACGAGCAGTACTTC. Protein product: CASSVGTSGYNTYEQYF. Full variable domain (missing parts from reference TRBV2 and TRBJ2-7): EPEVTQTPSHQVTQMGQEVILRCVPISNHLYFYWYRQILGQKVEFLVSFYNNEISEKSEIFDDQFSVERPDGSNFTLKIRSTKLEDSAMYFCASSVGTSGYNTYEQYFGPGTRLTVT.

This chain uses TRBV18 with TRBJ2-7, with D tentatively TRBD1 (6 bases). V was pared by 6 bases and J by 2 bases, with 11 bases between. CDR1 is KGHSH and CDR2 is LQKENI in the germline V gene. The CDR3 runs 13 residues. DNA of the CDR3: TGTGCCAGCTCCCTAACAGGGACCTACGAGCAGTACTTC. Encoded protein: CASSLTGTYEQYF.

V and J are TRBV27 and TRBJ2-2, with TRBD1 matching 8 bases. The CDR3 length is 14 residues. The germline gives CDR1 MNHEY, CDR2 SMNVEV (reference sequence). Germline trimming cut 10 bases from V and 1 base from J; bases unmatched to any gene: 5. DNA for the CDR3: TGTGCCACCAATACAGGGGGGAACACCGGGGAGCTGTTTTTT. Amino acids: CATNTGGNTGELFF.

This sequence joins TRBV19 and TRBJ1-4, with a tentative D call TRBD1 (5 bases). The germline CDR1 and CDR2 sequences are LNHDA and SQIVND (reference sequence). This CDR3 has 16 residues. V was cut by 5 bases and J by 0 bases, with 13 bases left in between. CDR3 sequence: CASSPRGGATNEKLFF. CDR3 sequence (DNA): TGTGCCAGTAGTCCCCGGGGGGGAGCAACTAATGAAAAACTGTTTTTT.

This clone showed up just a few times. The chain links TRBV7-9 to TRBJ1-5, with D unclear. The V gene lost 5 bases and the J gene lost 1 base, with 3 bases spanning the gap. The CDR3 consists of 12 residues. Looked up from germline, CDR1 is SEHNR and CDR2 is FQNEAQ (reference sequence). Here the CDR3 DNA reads TGTGCCAGCAGCGGCAGCAATCAGCCCCAGCATTTT. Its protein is CASSGSNQPQHF.

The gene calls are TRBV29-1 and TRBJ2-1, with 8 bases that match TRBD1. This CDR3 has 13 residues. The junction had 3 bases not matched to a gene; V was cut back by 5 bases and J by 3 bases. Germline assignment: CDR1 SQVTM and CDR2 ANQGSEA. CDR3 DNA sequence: TGCAGCGTTCCCGGACAGGGCTACAATGAGCAGTTCTTC. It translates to CSVPGQGYNEQFF.

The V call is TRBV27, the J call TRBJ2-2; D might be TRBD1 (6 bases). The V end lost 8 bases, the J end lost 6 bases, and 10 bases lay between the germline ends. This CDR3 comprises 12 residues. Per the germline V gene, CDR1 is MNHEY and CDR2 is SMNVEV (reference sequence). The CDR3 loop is CASYRVAGELFF. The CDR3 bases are TGTGCCAGCTACAGGGTAGCCGGGGAGCTGTTTTTT.